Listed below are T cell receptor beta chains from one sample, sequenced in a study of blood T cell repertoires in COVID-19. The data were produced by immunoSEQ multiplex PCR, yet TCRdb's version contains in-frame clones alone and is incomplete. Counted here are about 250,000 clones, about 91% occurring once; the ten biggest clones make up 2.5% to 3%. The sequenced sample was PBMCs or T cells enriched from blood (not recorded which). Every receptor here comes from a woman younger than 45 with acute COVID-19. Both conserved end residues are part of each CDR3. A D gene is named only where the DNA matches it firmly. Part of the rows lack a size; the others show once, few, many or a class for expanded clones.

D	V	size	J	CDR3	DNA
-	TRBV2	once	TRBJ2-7	CASNRDYHEQYF	TGTGCCAGCAACAGGGATTACCACGAGCAGTACTTC
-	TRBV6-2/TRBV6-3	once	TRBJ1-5	CASSSKERPQHF	TGTGCCAGCAGTTCCAAAGAGCGGCCCCAGCATTTT
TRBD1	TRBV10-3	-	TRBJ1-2	CAISESLTGDGYTF	TGTGCCATCAGTGAGTCCTTGACAGGGGATGGCTACACCTTC
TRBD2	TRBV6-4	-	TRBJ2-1	CASSAGGLERGLNEQFF	TGTGCCAGCAGTGCTGGAGGCCTCGAGCGGGGACTCAATGAGCAGTTCTTC
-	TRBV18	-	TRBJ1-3	CASSLGSGNTIYF	TGTGCCAGCTCATTGGGCAGTGGAAACACCATATATTTT
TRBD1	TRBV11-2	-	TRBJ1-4	CASSPQGGALFF	TGTGCCAGCAGTCCACAGGGGGGTGCGCTGTTTTTT
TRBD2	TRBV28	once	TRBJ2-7	CASSLGLAGTYEQYF	TGTGCCAGCAGTTTAGGACTAGCGGGGACCTACGAGCAGTACTTC
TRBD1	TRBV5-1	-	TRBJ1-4	CASSPGTVATNEKLFF	TGCGCCAGCAGTCCGGGGACAGTCGCAACTAATGAAAAACTGTTTTTT
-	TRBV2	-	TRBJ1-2	CASSATRGSGYTF	TGTGCCAGCAGTGCCACTCGGGGTTCCGGCTACACCTTC
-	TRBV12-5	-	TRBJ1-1	CASGLSQANTEAFF	TGTGCTAGTGGTTTGTCTCAGGCGAACACTGAAGCTTTCTTT
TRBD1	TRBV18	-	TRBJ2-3	CASSSRQGSITDTQYF	TGTGCCAGCTCATCAAGACAGGGGTCCATCACAGATACGCAGTATTTT
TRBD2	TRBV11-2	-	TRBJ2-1	CASKRGAYNEQFF	TGTGCCAGCAAGCGGGGGGCCTACAATGAGCAGTTCTTC
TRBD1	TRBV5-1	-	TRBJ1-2	CASSLEGTGNGYTF	TGCGCCAGCAGCTTGGAGGGGACAGGGAATGGCTACACCTTC
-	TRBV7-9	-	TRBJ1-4	CASGTAGGNEKLFF	TGTGCCAGCGGCACCGCCGGAGGTAATGAAAAACTGTTTTTT
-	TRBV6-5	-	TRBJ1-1	CASRPRGMNTEAFF	TGTGCCAGCAGGCCCAGAGGGATGAACACTGAAGCTTTCTTT
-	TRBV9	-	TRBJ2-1	CASSVAVGIHEQFF	TGTGCCAGCAGCGTAGCTGTGGGCATCCATGAGCAGTTCTTC
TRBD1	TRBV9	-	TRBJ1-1	CASSVAGQGDTEAFF	TGTGCCAGCAGCGTAGCTGGACAGGGAGATACTGAAGCTTTCTTT
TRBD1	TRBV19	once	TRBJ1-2	CASSDADRLHDYGYTF	TGTGCCAGTAGTGACGCGGACAGGCTGCATGACTATGGCTACACCTTC
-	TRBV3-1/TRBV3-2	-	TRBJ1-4	CASTLKAGPWKLFF	TGTGCCAGCACCTTAAAGGCAGGCCCGTGGAAACTGTTTTTT
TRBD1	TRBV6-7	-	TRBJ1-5	CASSYPRTGWHQPQHF	TGTGCCAGCAGTTACCCGCGGACAGGGTGGCATCAGCCCCAGCATTTT
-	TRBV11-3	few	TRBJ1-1	CASSWEVNTEAFF	TGTGCCAGCAGCTGGGAGGTGAACACTGAAGCTTTCTTT
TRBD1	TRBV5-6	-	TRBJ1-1	CASSQTGAGVTEAFF	TGTGCCAGCAGCCAAACAGGGGCAGGAGTCACTGAAGCTTTCTTT
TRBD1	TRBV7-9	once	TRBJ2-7	CASSIKPGTGSYEQYF	TGTGCCAGCAGTATAAAACCGGGGACAGGGTCCTACGAGCAGTACTTC
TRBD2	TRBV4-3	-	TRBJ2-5	CASSQGQLAGGRGSQETQYF	TGCGCCAGCAGCCAAGGCCAACTAGCGGGGGGCCGCGGATCCCAAGAGACCCAGTACTTC
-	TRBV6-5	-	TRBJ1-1	CASSYLPFGSAEAFF	TGTGCCAGCAGTTACTTGCCATTTGGTTCAGCTGAAGCTTTCTTT
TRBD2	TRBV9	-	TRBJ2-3	CASSDVTGGPDTDTQYF	TGTGCCAGCAGCGACGTTACGGGGGGGCCCGACACAGATACGCAGTATTTT
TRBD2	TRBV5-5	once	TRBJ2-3	CASSPGTSGGMDTQYF	TGTGCCAGCAGCCCCGGGACTAGCGGGGGAATGGATACGCAGTATTTT
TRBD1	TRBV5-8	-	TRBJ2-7	CASSLGQGASYEQYF	TGTGCCAGCAGCTTGGGCCAGGGGGCCTCATACGAGCAGTACTTC
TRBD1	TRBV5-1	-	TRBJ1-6	CASRSTGDLRSPLHF	TGCGCCAGCAGATCTACAGGGGATTTAAGGTCACCCCTCCACTTT
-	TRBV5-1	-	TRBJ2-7	CASSLGTKSSYEQYF	TGCGCCAGCAGCTTGGGGACAAAGAGCTCCTACGAGCAGTACTTC
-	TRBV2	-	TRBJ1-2	CARTREANYGYTF	TGTGCCAGGACCAGGGAGGCCAACTATGGCTACACCTTC
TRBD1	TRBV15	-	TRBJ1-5	CATSRGGTGVHGPQHF	TGTGCCACCAGCAGAGGTGGGACAGGGGTTCATGGGCCCCAGCATTTT
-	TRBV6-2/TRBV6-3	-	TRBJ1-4	CASSSPGLGAEKLFF	TGTGCCAGCAGTTCGCCGGGACTCGGGGCCGAAAAACTGTTTTTT
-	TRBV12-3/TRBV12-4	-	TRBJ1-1	CASSLGMKAFF	TGTGCCAGCAGTCTCGGGATGAAAGCTTTCTTT
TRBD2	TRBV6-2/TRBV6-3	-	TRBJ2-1	CASSYIGWLAGYNEQFF	TGTGCCAGCAGTTACATTGGGTGGCTAGCGGGTTACAATGAGCAGTTCTTC
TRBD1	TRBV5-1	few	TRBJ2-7	CASSSPTGGSSSKQYF	TGCGCCAGCAGCTCACCTACAGGGGGCTCATCCAGCAAGCAGTACTTC
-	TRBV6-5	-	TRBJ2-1	CASSYSRVGSYNEQFF	TGTGCCAGCAGTTACTCGAGGGTGGGCTCCTACAATGAGCAGTTCTTC
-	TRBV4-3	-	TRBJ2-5	CASSQLRTDETQYF	TGCGCCAGCAGCCAGTTAAGGACTGATGAGACCCAGTACTTC
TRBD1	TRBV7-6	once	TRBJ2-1	CASRDRGANEQFF	TGTGCCAGCCGGGACAGGGGGGCCAATGAGCAGTTCTTC
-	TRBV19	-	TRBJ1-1	CASSISRNTEAFF	TGTGCCAGTAGTATTAGTAGGAACACTGAAGCTTTCTTT
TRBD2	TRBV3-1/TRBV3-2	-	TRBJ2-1	CASTQTGRQTSGDSYNEQFF	TGTGCCAGCACTCAAACCGGGAGGCAAACTAGCGGAGACTCCTACAATGAGCAGTTCTTC
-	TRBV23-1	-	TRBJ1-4	CASSQSGQITIESTNEKLFF	TGCGCCAGCAGTCAATCCGGACAGATAACTATAGAATCAACTAATGAAAAACTGTTTTTT
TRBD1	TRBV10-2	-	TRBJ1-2	CASRLRDRAGYTF	TGCGCCAGCAGGCTCCGGGACAGGGCTGGCTACACCTTC
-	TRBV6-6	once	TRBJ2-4	CASSYAQGKYF	TGTGCCAGCAGTTACGCCCAGGGAAAGTACTTC
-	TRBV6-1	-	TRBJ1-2	CASSEVLSGDLNYGYTF	TGTGCCAGCAGTGAAGTCTTGTCCGGGGATCTTAACTATGGCTACACCTTC
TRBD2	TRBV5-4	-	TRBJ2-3	CASSLGRGGDTDTQYF	TGTGCCAGCAGCTTGGGCCGCGGGGGGGACACAGATACGCAGTATTTT
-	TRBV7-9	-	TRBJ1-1	CASSLEGGLEAFF	TGTGCCAGCAGCTTAGAGGGGGGGCTTGAAGCTTTCTTT
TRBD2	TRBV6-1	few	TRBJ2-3	CASSEGAGGPTDTQYF	TGTGCCAGCAGTGAAGGGGCGGGGGGCCCCACAGATACGCAGTATTTT
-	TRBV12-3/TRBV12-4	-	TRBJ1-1	CASTLGEDGRAFF	TGTGCCAGCACCTTGGGGGAGGACGGCCGAGCTTTCTTT
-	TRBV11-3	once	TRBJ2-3	CASSLRAGRGDTQYF	TGTGCCAGCAGCTTAAGGGCGGGCAGGGGAGATACGCAGTATTTT
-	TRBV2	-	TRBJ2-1	CASSEAGGEQFF	TGTGCCAGCAGTGAAGCAGGCGGCGAGCAGTTCTTC
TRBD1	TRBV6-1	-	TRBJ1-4	CASSEYRGTYEKLFF	TGTGCCAGCAGTGAATACAGGGGTACCTACGAAAAACTGTTTTTT
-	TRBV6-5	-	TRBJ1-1	CASRLQGATEAFF	TGTGCCAGCAGACTACAGGGTGCCACTGAAGCTTTCTTT
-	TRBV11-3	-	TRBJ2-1	CASSPSAYNEQFF	TGTGCCAGCAGCCCAAGCGCCTACAATGAGCAGTTCTTC
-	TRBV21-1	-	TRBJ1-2	CASNPGDRGRVNYGYTF	TGTGCCAGCAACCCGGGCGACAGGGGGCGCGTCAACTATGGCTACACCTTC